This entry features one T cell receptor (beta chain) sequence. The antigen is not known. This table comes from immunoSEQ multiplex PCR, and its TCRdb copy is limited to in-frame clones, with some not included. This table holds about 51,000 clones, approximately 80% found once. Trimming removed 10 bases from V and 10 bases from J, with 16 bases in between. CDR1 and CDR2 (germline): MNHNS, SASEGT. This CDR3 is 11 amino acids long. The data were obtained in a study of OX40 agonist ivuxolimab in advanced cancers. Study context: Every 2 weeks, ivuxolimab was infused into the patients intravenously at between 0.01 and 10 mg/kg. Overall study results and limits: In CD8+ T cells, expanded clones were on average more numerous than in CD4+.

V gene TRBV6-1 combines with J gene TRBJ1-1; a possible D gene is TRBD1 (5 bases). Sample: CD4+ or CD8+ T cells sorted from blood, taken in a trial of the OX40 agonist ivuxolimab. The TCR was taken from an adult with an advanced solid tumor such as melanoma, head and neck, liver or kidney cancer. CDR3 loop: CATGTGRGAFF. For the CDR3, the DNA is TGTGCCACCGGGACTGGTAGGGGAGCTTTCTTT.